Sequencing of this T cell receptor beta chain was carried out in a study of T-cell reconstitution after alpha-beta-depleted transplantation in children. From germline, CDR1 is DFQATT and CDR2 SNEGSKA (reference sequence). CDR3 size: 12 residues. V lost 6 bases to trimming and J lost 3 bases, with 11 bases between them. Unique molecular identifiers were incorporated when the TCRbeta library was constructed. TCRdb reprocessed the PCR reads with MiXCR, giving one entry per CDR3 protein. The profile shows 300,000 to 400,000 distinct CDR3 sequences, approximately 20% of them singletons. This clonotype has more than one count but fewer than ten. What it binds is unknown. Study outcomes and limitations: Certain patients had high TCRbeta diversity at day 60, and it came from recipient T cells and thymic progenitors that survived. Fresh T-cell production supplied most of the T-cell counts and diversity seen one year after transplant. Expanded graft clones numbering several hundred reportedly gave rise to alpha-beta T cells about two months after transplant.

The sequence derives from a male patient aged 5 to 17 who had a stem cell transplant for acute lymphoblastic leukemia, so the T cells may come from the graft donor. The chain joins TRBV20-1 to TRBJ1-1; D remains ambiguous. The sample consisted of PBMCs, mostly from graft donor cells, taken 180 days after TCRalphabeta/CD19-depleted stem cell transplant. In DNA form, the CDR3 reads TGCAGTGCAGAGAGGGATTACACTGAAGCTTTCTTT. It encodes CSAERDYTEAFF.